This is a list of T cell receptor beta chains from one sample in a study of human T cells and chemical hapten exposure. TCRdb re-derived calls from the RACE reads in MiXCR, one entry per CDR3 protein. This sample has under 200,000 distinct CDR3 sequences; 25% to 35% occur once, and the top ten carry roughly 2%. Specimen: whole blood, collected in connection with sensitization to the hapten diphenylcyclopropenone (DPC). Receptors originate from a young woman with alopecia areata. Some clones in this sample may be carry-over from other donors' samples. The CDR3 runs from the conserved cysteine through the conserved F or W. The D gene is left open where the match is weak. Clone sizes are given selectively: once, few, many, or a class where the clone is expanded.

V gene	clone size	D gene	J gene	CDR3 protein	CDR3 DNA
TRBV18	-	-	TRBJ1-1	CASSPAGRGMNTEAFF	TGTGCCAGCTCACCTGCGGGTAGAGGAATGAACACTGAAGCTTTCTTT
TRBV7-8	few	TRBD1	TRBJ2-5	CASSLPQTGLGTQYF	TGTGCCAGCAGCTTACCACAGACAGGGCTGGGGACCCAGTACTTC
TRBV27	-	-	TRBJ2-1	CASRLCNEQFF	TGTGCCAGCAGACTATGCAATGAGCAGTTCTTC
TRBV7-8	-	-	TRBJ2-3	CASSPRLTGSTDTQYF	TGTGCCAGCAGCCCCCGACTAACGGGGAGCACAGATACGCAGTATTTT
TRBV12-3/TRBV12-4	many	TRBD1	TRBJ1-1	CASSLGTANTEAFF	TGTGCCAGCAGCTTGGGGACAGCGAACACTGAAGCTTTCTTT
TRBV10-3	-	-	TRBJ2-1	CAISEKASLIVEQFF	TGTGCCATCAGTGAAAAGGCTAGTCTCATAGTTGAGCAGTTCTTC
TRBV7-9	-	TRBD1	TRBJ2-5	CASTPHFLTGDLQETQYF	TGTGCCAGCACCCCACACTTTCTGACAGGGGACCTCCAAGAGACCCAGTACTTC
TRBV14	few	-	TRBJ2-1	CASSQAVTSYNEQFF	TGTGCCAGCAGCCAAGCGGTCACCTCCTACAATGAGCAGTTCTTC
TRBV20-1	once	-	TRBJ1-5	CSARVGDQPQHF	TGCAGTGCTAGAGTGGGAGATCAGCCCCAGCATTTT
TRBV6-5	-	-	TRBJ2-3	CASRERSSSTDTQYF	TGTGCCAGCAGAGAACGGAGCTCTAGCACAGATACGCAGTATTTT
TRBV20-1	-	-	TRBJ2-2	CSADNTGELFF	TGCAGTGCCGACAACACCGGGGAGCTGTTTTTT
TRBV4-1	-	TRBD2	TRBJ2-3	CASSQARAGVRTDTQYF	TGCGCCAGCAGCCAAGCTAGGGCGGGGGTTAGAACAGATACGCAGTATTTT
TRBV20-1	few	-	TRBJ2-1	CSARGVDNEQFF	TGCAGTGCTAGAGGAGTGGACAATGAGCAGTTCTTC
TRBV6-5	few	-	TRBJ2-7	CASSSPSGQYF	TGTGCCAGCAGCTCCCCAAGCGGGCAGTACTTC
TRBV7-6	-	TRBD2	TRBJ2-2	CASSLAGGATGELFF	TGTGCCAGCAGCTTAGCGGGAGGGGCCACCGGGGAGCTGTTTTTT
TRBV7-6	few	TRBD1	TRBJ2-7	CASSPQTGGLSYEQYF	TGTGCCAGCAGCCCCCAGACAGGGGGCCTCTCCTACGAGCAGTACTTC
TRBV6-6	-	-	TRBJ1-4	CASTRAGGEKLFF	TGTGCCAGCACGAGGGCGGGCGGTGAAAAACTGTTTTTT
TRBV28	-	TRBD2	TRBJ2-1	CASSLLTSGNYNEQFF	TGTGCCAGCAGTTTATTGACTAGCGGGAACTACAATGAGCAGTTCTTC
TRBV15	many	-	TRBJ2-6	CATRGAGANVLTF	TGTGCCACCAGAGGGGCGGGGGCCAACGTCCTGACTTTC
TRBV21-1	few	-	TRBJ2-5	CASSLNRGKTQYF	TGTGCCAGCAGCCTGAACAGGGGTAAGACCCAGTACTTC
TRBV20-1	-	-	TRBJ2-7	CSARATTGAAEQYF	TGCAGTGCTAGAGCAACCACGGGGGCTGCCGAGCAGTACTTC
TRBV29-1	-	TRBD1	TRBJ2-7	CSAEDRNEQYF	TGCAGCGCCGAGGACAGGAACGAGCAGTACTTC
TRBV20-1	-	-	TRBJ1-1	CSATKGGVETEAFF	TGCAGTGCTACCAAAGGGGGTGTGGAAACTGAAGCTTTCTTT
TRBV6-2/TRBV6-3	few	-	TRBJ2-5	CASSYEPSQETQYF	TGTGCCAGCAGTTACGAACCCTCCCAAGAGACCCAGTACTTC
TRBV6-2/TRBV6-3	-	-	TRBJ1-1	CASSYLLKQVNTEAFF	TGTGCCAGCAGTTACTTGTTGAAACAGGTCAACACTGAAGCTTTCTTT
TRBV19	few	TRBD1	TRBJ1-1	CASSSSGTGGANTEAFF	TGTGCCAGTAGTTCATCCGGGACAGGGGGCGCGAACACTGAAGCTTTCTTT
TRBV4-3	few	-	TRBJ1-4	CASSQGPGSRGEKLFF	TGCGCCAGCAGCCAAGGCCCAGGGTCTCGGGGTGAAAAACTGTTTTTT
TRBV28	-	-	TRBJ2-3	CASTSPSTQYF	TGTGCCAGCACCTCCCCGAGTACGCAGTATTTT
TRBV29-1	once	TRBD2	TRBJ2-2	CSARRGGLETGELFF	TGCAGCGCCCGAAGGGGGGGACTAGAAACCGGGGAGCTGTTTTTT
TRBV29-1	many	-	TRBJ2-7	CSVLGEPLYEQYF	TGCAGCGTTCTAGGAGAGCCCCTCTACGAGCAGTACTTC
TRBV7-9	-	TRBD1	TRBJ2-4	CASSLGQGSINIQYF	TGTGCCAGCAGCTTAGGACAGGGGAGCATAAACATTCAGTACTTC
TRBV12-3/TRBV12-4	few	TRBD1	TRBJ1-5	CASSSGPRGRPQHF	TGTGCCAGCAGTTCTGGCCCCAGGGGGAGGCCCCAGCATTTT
TRBV20-1	-	-	TRBJ1-6	CSASPPAGTLSRSPLHF	TGCAGTGCTAGTCCCCCCGCCGGGACCCTATCTAGATCACCCCTCCACTTT
TRBV7-9	-	-	TRBJ1-1	CASSLAGAMNTEAFF	TGTGCCAGCAGCTTAGCGGGAGCTATGAACACTGAAGCTTTCTTT
TRBV15	few	-	TRBJ1-5	CATSRGTVNQPQHF	TGTGCCACCAGCAGAGGGACAGTCAATCAGCCCCAGCATTTT
TRBV4-1	few	-	TRBJ1-1	CASSQVRVNTEAFF	TGCGCCAGCAGCCAAGTAAGGGTGAACACTGAAGCTTTCTTT
TRBV9	many	TRBD1	TRBJ2-2	CASSAGQGAAGELFF	TGTGCCAGCAGCGCGGGACAGGGGGCGGCCGGGGAGCTGTTTTTT
TRBV6-1	-	-	TRBJ1-5	CASSERDRQPQHF	TGTGCCAGCAGTGAAAGAGATAGGCAGCCCCAGCATTTT
TRBV29-1	-	-	TRBJ1-2	CSVEWGSYGYTF	TGCAGCGTTGAATGGGGGAGCTATGGCTACACCTTC
TRBV15	many	-	TRBJ2-4	CATSRDGGPIGRYF	TGTGCCACCAGCAGAGATGGAGGGCCCATAGGGCGGTACTTC
TRBV29-1	-	-	TRBJ2-7	CSVDSPGTSSYEQYF	TGCAGCGTTGATTCTCCGGGAACCAGCTCCTACGAGCAGTACTTC
TRBV7-6	-	TRBD2	TRBJ2-7	CASSLGTSGSTEQYF	TGTGCCAGCAGCCTCGGGACTAGCGGATCTACGGAGCAGTACTTC
TRBV9	few	TRBD2	TRBJ2-1	CASSPREGGDNEQFF	TGTGCCAGCAGCCCGCGGGAGGGAGGTGACAATGAGCAGTTCTTC
TRBV6-5	few	-	TRBJ1-1	CASSPPFGGRPFF	TGTGCCAGCAGTCCGCCATTCGGGGGACGGCCCTTCTTT
TRBV18	-	TRBD1	TRBJ1-4	CASSLGQVDEKLFF	TGTGCCAGCTCCCTCGGACAGGTCGATGAAAAACTGTTTTTT
TRBV20-1	-	-	TRBJ2-1	CSARESASYNEQFF	TGCAGTGCTAGAGAATCTGCTAGCTACAATGAGCAGTTCTTC
TRBV29-1	-	-	TRBJ2-5	CSVLGVGAGRETQYF	TGCAGCGTTTTGGGAGTCGGAGCGGGCAGGGAGACCCAGTACTTC
TRBV12-3/TRBV12-4	-	-	TRBJ2-1	CASAFNEQFF	TGTGCCAGCGCCTTCAATGAGCAGTTCTTC
TRBV27	-	TRBD1	TRBJ1-1	CASSLSLGGQREAFF	TGTGCCAGCAGTTTATCATTAGGGGGACAGCGTGAAGCTTTCTTT
TRBV11-2	few	-	TRBJ1-6	CASSETDTRNSPLHF	TGTGCCAGCAGCGAGACAGACACGCGGAATTCACCCCTCCACTTT